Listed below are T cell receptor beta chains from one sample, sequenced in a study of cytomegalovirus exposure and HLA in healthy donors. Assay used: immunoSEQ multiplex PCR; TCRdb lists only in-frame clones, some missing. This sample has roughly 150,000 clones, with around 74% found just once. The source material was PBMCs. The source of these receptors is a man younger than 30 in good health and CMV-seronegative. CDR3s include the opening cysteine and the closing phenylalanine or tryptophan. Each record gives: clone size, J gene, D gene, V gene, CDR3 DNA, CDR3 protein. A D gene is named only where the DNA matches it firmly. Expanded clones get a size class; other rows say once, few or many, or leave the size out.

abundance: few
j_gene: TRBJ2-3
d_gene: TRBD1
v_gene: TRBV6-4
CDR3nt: TGTGCCAGCAGTGGGACAGGGACCACAGATACGCAGTATTTT
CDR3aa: CASSGTGTTDTQYF

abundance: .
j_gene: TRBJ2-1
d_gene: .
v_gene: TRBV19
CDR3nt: TGTGCCAGTAGCGCCGGACTCAACAATGGGGAGCAGTTCTTC
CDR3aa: CASSAGLNNGEQFF

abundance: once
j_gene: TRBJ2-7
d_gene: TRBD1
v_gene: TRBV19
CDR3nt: TGTGCCAGTAGTCTAGAAACAGGGGGCCCCTCCGACGAGCAGTACTTC
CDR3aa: CASSLETGGPSDEQYF

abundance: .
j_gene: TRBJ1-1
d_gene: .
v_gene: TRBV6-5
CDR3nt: TGTGCCAGCAGCCCGTTTTTGAACACTGAAGCTTTCTTT
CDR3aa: CASSPFLNTEAFF

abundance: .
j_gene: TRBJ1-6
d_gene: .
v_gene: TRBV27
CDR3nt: TGTGCCAGCAGTTTACAACAGGGTGGATCACCCCTCCACTTT
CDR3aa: CASSLQQGGSPLHF

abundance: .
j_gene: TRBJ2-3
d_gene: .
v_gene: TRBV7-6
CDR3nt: TGTGCCAGCAGCTTAGCGCACTGGGATACGCAGTATTTT
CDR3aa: CASSLAHWDTQYF

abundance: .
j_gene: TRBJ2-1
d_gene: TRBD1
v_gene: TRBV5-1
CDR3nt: TGCGCCAGCGGACAGGGAACTCTGGGTAATGAGCAGTTCTTC
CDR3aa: CASGQGTLGNEQFF

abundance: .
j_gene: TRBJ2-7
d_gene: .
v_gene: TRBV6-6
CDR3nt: TGTGCCAGCAGTTTGGGAGCCTACGAGCAGTACTTC
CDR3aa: CASSLGAYEQYF

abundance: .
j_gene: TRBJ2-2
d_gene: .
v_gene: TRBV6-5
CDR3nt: TGTGCCAGCAGTTCCTACGGACAGCCCAGAGCCGGGGAGCTGTTTTTT
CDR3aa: CASSSYGQPRAGELFF

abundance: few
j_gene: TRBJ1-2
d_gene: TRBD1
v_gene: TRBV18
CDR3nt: TGTGCCAGCTCACCAACGCTAGGACAGGGGGTTGGCTACACCTTC
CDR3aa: CASSPTLGQGVGYTF

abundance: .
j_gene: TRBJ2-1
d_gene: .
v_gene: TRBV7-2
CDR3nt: TGTGCCAGCAGCTTGATGGAGGGACGGGGTGAGCAGTTCTTC
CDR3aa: CASSLMEGRGEQFF

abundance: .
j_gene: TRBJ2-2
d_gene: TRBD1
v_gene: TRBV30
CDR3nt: TGTGCCTGGGGGACAGGGCAAAGTATCGGGGAGCTGTTTTTT
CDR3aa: CAWGTGQSIGELFF

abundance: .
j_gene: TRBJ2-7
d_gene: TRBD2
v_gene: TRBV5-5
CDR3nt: TGTGCCAGCAGCCCAGACCGGACTAGCGGGACGGGCGAGCAGTACTTC
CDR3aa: CASSPDRTSGTGEQYF

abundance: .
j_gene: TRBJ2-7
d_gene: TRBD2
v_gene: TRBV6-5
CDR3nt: TGTGCCAGCAGCCTTTGGGGAGCGGGACTCTACGAGCAGTACTTC
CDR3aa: CASSLWGAGLYEQYF

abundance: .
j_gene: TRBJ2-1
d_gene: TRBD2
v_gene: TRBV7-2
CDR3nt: TGTGCCAGCAGCCTGGGACTAGCGGGTTCCAATGAGCAGTTCTTC
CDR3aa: CASSLGLAGSNEQFF

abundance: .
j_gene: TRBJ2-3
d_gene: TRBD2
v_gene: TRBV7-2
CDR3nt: TGTGCCAGCAACTCCGGACTAGCGGTATTCACAGATACGCAGTATTTT
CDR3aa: CASNSGLAVFTDTQYF

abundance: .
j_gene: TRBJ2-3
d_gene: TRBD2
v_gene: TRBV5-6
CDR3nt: TGTGCCAGCACCTCGGCCGGGACTAGCAAAGATACGCAGTATTTT
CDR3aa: CASTSAGTSKDTQYF

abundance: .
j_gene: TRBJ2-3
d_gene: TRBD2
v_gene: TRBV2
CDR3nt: TGTGCCAGCAGTGTAGCGGGAGGGCCCGATACGCAGTATTTT
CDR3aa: CASSVAGGPDTQYF

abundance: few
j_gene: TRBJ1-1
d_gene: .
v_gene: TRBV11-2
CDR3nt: TGTGCCAGCAGCCCACTTAGGGAGCTTGAAGCTTTCTTT
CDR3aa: CASSPLRELEAFF

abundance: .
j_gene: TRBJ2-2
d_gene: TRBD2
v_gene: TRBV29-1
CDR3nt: TGCAGCGTTCCTAGCGGGGATCGGGGGGAGCTGTTTTTT
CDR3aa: CSVPSGDRGELFF

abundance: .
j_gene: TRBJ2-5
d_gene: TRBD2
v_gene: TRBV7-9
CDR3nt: TGTGCCAGCAGCTCGAGAGTAGCGGGACTTCAAGAGACCCAGTACTTC
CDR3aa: CASSSRVAGLQETQYF

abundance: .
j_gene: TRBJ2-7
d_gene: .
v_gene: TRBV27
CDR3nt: TGTGCCAGCAGTTTATCAGGCAGGTCGCCCTACGAGCAGTACTTC
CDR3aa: CASSLSGRSPYEQYF

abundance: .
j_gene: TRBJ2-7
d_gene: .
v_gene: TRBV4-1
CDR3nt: TGCGCCAGCAGCCAAGGTAGACTTTCGTACGAGCAGTACTTC
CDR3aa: CASSQGRLSYEQYF

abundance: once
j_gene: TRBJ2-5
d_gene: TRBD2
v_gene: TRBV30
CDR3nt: TGTGCCTGGAGTGGTCTTGGGCGGGAGGGAGAGACCCAGTACTTC
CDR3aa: CAWSGLGREGETQYF